The next 18 T cell receptor beta chains were all read from a single sample in a study of blood T cell repertoires in COVID-19. The assay was immunoSEQ multiplex PCR, and TCRdb's table has in-frame clones only and misses some. This table holds roughly 320,000 clones, under 90% found once. Sequences were obtained from peripheral blood. These receptors all stem from a woman aged 25 to 39 with COVID-19, enrolled during active disease.

The chain links TRBV3-1 (or the pseudogene TRBV3-2) to TRBJ2-1, with D possibly being TRBD2 (6 bases). The length of the CDR3 is 16 residues. Germline V gene sequence: CDR1 LGHDT, CDR2 YNNKEL (reference sequence). With 1 base removed from V and 7 bases from J, the gap between germline ends came to 17 bases. DNA of the CDR3: TGTGCCAGCAGCCAAGTAAGGCGCGGGGCCCGTAATGAGCAGTTCTTC. Residues: CASSQVRRGARNEQFF.

The V gene is TRBV28, the J gene TRBJ1-5, with a possible D match to TRBD1 (6 bases). Germline values: CDR1 MDHEN, CDR2 SYDVKM. V was shortened by 5 bases and J by 3 bases, with 17 bases between the two germline ends. The CDR3 contains 16 residues. CDR3 nucleotides: TGTGCCAGCAGTCTCCCCCAGGACAGCCTCAATCAGCCCCAGCATTTT. As protein: CASSLPQDSLNQPQHF.

A single count supports this clone. The rearrangement links TRBV2 to TRBJ1-4; TRBD1 aligns across 9 bases. The CDR3 runs 14 residues. J lost 8 bases, V lost 6 bases, and 7 bases had no gene match. Germline V lookup: CDR1 SNHLY, CDR2 FYNNEI. CDR3 sequence: CASRDGTGNEKLFF. In DNA form, the CDR3 reads TGTGCCAGCAGAGACGGGACAGGGAACGAAAAACTGTTTTTT.

The rearrangement uses TRBV27 and TRBJ2-7; 9 bases are shared with TRBD1. V lost 3 bases and J lost 3; bases outside the gene matches: 6. CDR3 length: 15 residues. The V gene's germline CDR1 is MNHEY and CDR2 SMNVEV (reference sequence). The CDR3 spells CASSLFGTGNYEQYF. As DNA, the CDR3 is TGTGCCAGCAGTTTGTTCGGGACAGGGAACTACGAGCAGTACTTC.

J is TRBJ2-3 and V is TRBV4-2; 8 bases match TRBD2. This CDR3 is 21 amino acids long. CDR1 is LGHNA and CDR2 is YNFKEQ in the germline V gene. Germline trimming cut 7 bases from V and 4 bases from J; bases unmatched to any gene: 28. The CDR3 loop is CASTTPLAMRGAPFFADTQYF. The CDR3 DNA reads TGTGCCAGCACCACCCCCCTGGCTATGCGGGGGGCCCCTTTTTTTGCAGATACGCAGTATTTT.

The rearrangement links TRBV10-3 to TRBJ1-2; 10 nucleotides line up with TRBD1. The CDR3 length is 17 residues. The V gene end was trimmed by 0 bases and the J gene end by 3 bases; junction bases not matched to a gene: 7. The germline V gene encodes CDR1 ENHRY and CDR2 SYGVKD. The CDR3 DNA is TGTGCCATCAGTGAGTCGACTCCTGGACAGGGGGACTATGGCTACACCTTC. This codes for CAISESTPGQGDYGYTF.

The chain employs TRBV2 and TRBJ1-5; TRBD1 aligns across 9 bases. Trimming removed 0 bases from V and 7 bases from J; junction bases left unmatched: 10. The CDR3 extends over 17 amino acids. Germline lookup yields CDR1 SNHLY and CDR2 FYNNEI. Here the CDR3 DNA reads TGTGCCAGCAGTGAAGCCGGGGGCAGGACAGGGGCACAGCCCCAGCATTTT. Protein: CASSEAGGRTGAQPQHF.

This clone came up a few times. CDR3: CASSTYDRVGTEAFF. In nucleotides, the CDR3 is TGTGCCAGCAGTACCTACGACAGGGTGGGCACTGAAGCTTTCTTT. This chain links TRBV6-5 with TRBJ1-1, with TRBD1 matching 7 bases. CDR1 MNHEY and CDR2 SVGAGI come from the germline V gene. The CDR3 runs to 15 residues. V dropped 5 bases and J dropped 4; count of bases not matched to a gene: 10.

The CDR3 protein is CASSQTGGANTIYF. CDR3 sequence (DNA): TGTGCCAGCAGCCAAACAGGGGGCGCGAACACCATATATTTT. The gene calls are TRBV3-1 (or the pseudogene TRBV3-2) and TRBJ1-3; TRBD1 aligns across 9 bases. The junction had 3 bases not matched to a gene; V was cut back by 2 bases and J by 7 bases. The length of the CDR3 is 14 residues. Per germline, CDR1 LGHDT and CDR2 YNNKEL (reference sequence).

V and J are TRBV27 and TRBJ1-2, with TRBD1 identical over 9 bases. The CDR3 has 14 amino acids. The ends lost 3 bases at V and 2 bases at J; junction bases unmatched: 1. Germline assignment: CDR1 MNHEY and CDR2 SMNVEV (reference sequence). The CDR3 spells CASSFGQGNYGYTF. The CDR3 DNA follows: TGTGCCAGCAGTTTCGGACAGGGGAACTATGGCTACACCTTC.

The rearrangement uses TRBV2 and TRBJ1-3; D remains ambiguous. This CDR3 is built from 15 residues. The germline gives CDR1 SNHLY, CDR2 FYNNEI. The V and J ends lost 3 bases and 0 bases respectively, with 9 bases between them. The CDR3 loop is CASSDPIYSGNTIYF. CDR3 nucleotides: TGTGCCAGCAGTGACCCGATCTACTCTGGAAACACCATATATTTT.

J is TRBJ1-5 and V is TRBV2; D call uncertain. The CDR3 spans 15 residues. V was shortened by 4 bases and J by 0 bases, with 10 bases between the two germline ends. CDR1 and CDR2 (germline): SNHLY, FYNNEI. The CDR3: CASSVTSYSNQPQHF. The CDR3 coding sequence is TGTGCCAGCAGTGTAACCTCCTATAGCAATCAGCCCCAGCATTTT.

This clone was seen only once. The chain is built from TRBV30 and TRBJ1-6, with TRBD1 matching 9 bases. There are 15 residues in the CDR3. CDR1 and CDR2 (germline): GTSNPN, SVGIG (reference sequence). J lost 8 bases, V lost 1 base, and 6 bases had no gene match. CDR3 bases: TGTGCCTGGAGTGCCACCGGGACAGGGCATTCACCCCTCCACTTT. Its translation: CAWSATGTGHSPLHF.

The rearrangement links TRBV7-8 to TRBJ1-1; 9 bases align to TRBD1. The junction had 7 bases not matched to a gene; V was cut back by 2 bases and J by 6 bases. This CDR3 is built from 15 residues. Germline-derived CDR1 and CDR2 are SGHVS and FQNEAQ. The CDR3 protein is CASSLSWTGASEAFF. The CDR3 nucleotides read TGTGCCAGCAGCTTATCGTGGACAGGGGCCTCTGAAGCTTTCTTT. Combining the CDR3 with reference TRBV7-8 and TRBJ1-1 gives the whole variable domain GAGVSQSPRYKVAKRGQDVALRCDPISGHVSLFWYQQALGQGPEFLTYFQNEAQLDKSGLPSDRFFAERPEGSVSTLKIQRTQQEDSAVYLCASSLSWTGASEAFFGQGTRLTVV.

On this clone: A read error may produce the germline difference seen at one junction end. The chain employs TRBV27 and TRBJ1-4; 10 bases fit TRBD1. Germline loops: CDR1 MNHEY, CDR2 SMNVEV (reference sequence). The length of the CDR3 is 16 residues. CDR3: CASSTYRQGANEKLFF. The CDR3 DNA reads as TGTGCCAGCAGCACCTACAGACAGGGGGCTAACGAAAAACTGTTTTTT.

The genes are TRBV19 and TRBJ1-2, with a weak D call TRBD1 (5 bases). V was pared by 8 bases and J by 7 bases, with 8 bases between. This CDR3 spans 10 amino acids. Germline CDR1 is LNHDA and CDR2 is SQIVND (reference sequence). This chain's CDR3 is CASRGSGYTF. The CDR3 DNA is TGTGCCAGTCGGGGGAGTGGCTACACCTTC.

The table lists this clone with a few counts. CDR3 bases: TGTGCCAGTAGTTCCCCCCGGGACAGGGGTTCCCAGCCCCAGCATTTT. Translation gives CASSSPRDRGSQPQHF. The genes are TRBV19 and TRBJ1-5; 10 positions match TRBD1. The CDR3 runs to 16 residues. With 5 bases clipped from V and 7 bases from J, the junction kept 11 bases outside the gene matches. Germline CDR1 reads LNHDA; CDR2 reads SQIVND (reference sequence). The entire variable domain, with the rest obtained from reference TRBV19 and TRBJ1-5, is as follows: DGGITQSPKYLFRKEGQNVTLSCEQNLNHDAMYWYRQDPGQGLRLIYYSQIVNDFQKGDIAEGYSVSREKKESFPLTVTSAQKNPTAFYLCASSSPRDRGSQPQHFGDGTRLSIL.

The rearrangement uses TRBV15 and TRBJ2-5; D unresolved. Between the trimmed V and J ends, which lost 0 bases and 4 bases, there was a span of 9 bases. CDR3 length: 14 amino acids. Germline values: CDR1 LNHNV, CDR2 YYDKDF (reference sequence). Written as DNA, the CDR3 is TGTGCCACCAGCAGAGACGTGGTCGGAGAGACCCAGTACTTC. This gives the protein CATSRDVVGETQYF.